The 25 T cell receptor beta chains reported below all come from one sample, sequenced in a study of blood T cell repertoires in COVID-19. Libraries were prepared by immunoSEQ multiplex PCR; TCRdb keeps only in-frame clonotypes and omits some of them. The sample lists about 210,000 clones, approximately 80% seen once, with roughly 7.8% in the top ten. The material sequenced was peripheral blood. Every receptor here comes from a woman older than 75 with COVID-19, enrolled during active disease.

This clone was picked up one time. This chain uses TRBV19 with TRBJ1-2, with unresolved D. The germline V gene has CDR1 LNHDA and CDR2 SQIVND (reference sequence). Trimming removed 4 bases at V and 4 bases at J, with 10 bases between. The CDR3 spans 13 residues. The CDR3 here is CASSNVGAYGYTF. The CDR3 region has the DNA TGTGCCAGTAGTAACGTCGGAGCCTATGGCTACACCTTC. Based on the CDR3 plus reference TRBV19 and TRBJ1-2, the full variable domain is DGGITQSPKYLFRKEGQNVTLSCEQNLNHDAMYWYRQDPGQGLRLIYYSQIVNDFQKGDIAEGYSVSREKKESFPLTVTSAQKNPTAFYLCASSNVGAYGYTFGSGTRLTVV.

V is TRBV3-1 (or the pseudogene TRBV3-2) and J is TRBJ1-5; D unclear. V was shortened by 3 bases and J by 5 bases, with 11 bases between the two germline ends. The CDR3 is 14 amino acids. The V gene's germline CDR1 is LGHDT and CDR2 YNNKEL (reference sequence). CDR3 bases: TGTGCCAGCAGCCAGGGAGGGAGGGATCAGCCCCAGCATTTT. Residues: CASSQGGRDQPQHF.

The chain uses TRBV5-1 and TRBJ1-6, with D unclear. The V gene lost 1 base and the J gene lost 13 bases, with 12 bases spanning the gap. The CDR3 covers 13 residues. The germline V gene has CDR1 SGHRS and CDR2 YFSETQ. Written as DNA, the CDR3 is TGCGCCAGCAGCTTGTCGGGGAGCACGCCCCTCCACTTT. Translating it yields CASSLSGSTPLHF.

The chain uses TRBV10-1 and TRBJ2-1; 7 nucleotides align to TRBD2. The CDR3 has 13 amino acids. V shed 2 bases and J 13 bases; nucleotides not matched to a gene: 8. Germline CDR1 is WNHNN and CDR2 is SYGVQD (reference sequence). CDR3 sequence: CASSEGLERTQFF. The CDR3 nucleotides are TGCGCCAGCAGTGAGGGACTAGAAAGGACCCAGTTCTTC.

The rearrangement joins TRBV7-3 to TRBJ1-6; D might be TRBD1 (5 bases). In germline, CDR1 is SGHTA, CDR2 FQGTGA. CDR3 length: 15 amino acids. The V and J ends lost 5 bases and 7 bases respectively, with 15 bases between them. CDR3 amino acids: CASSPAGRWNSPLHF. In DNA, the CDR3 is TGTGCCAGCAGCCCGGCGGGACGGTGGAATTCACCCCTCCACTTT.

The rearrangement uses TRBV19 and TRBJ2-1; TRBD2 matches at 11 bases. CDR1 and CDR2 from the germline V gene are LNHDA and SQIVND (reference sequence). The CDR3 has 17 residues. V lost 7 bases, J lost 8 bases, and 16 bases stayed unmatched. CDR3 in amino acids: CASNLAGGPGLIHEQFF. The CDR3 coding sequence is TGTGCCAGTAACTTAGCGGGGGGGCCCGGCTTAATCCATGAGCAGTTCTTC.

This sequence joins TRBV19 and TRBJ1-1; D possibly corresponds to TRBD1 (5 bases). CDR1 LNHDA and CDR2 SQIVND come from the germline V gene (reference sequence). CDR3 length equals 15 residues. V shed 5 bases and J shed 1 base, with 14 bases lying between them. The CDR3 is CASSPSQGWNTEAFF. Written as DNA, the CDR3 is TGTGCCAGTAGTCCAAGCCAGGGATGGAACACTGAAGCTTTCTTT. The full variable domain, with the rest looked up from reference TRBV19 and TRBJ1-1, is DGGITQSPKYLFRKEGQNVTLSCEQNLNHDAMYWYRQDPGQGLRLIYYSQIVNDFQKGDIAEGYSVSREKKESFPLTVTSAQKNPTAFYLCASSPSQGWNTEAFFGQGTRLTVV.

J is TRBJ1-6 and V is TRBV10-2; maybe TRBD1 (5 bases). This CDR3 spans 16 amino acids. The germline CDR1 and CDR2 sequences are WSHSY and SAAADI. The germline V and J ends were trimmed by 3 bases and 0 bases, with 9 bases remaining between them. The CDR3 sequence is CASSEQASSYNSPLHF. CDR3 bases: TGCGCCAGCAGTGAACAGGCGAGCTCCTATAATTCACCCCTCCACTTT.

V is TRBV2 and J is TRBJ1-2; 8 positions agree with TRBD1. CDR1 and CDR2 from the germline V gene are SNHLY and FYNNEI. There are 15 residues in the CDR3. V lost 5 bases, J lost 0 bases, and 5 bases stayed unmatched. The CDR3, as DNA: TGTGCCAGCAGTCCCAGGGGGCTCTCTAACTATGGCTACACCTTC. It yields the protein CASSPRGLSNYGYTF. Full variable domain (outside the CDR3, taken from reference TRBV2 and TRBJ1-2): EPEVTQTPSHQVTQMGQEVILRCVPISNHLYFYWYRQILGQKVEFLVSFYNNEISEKSEIFDDQFSVERPDGSNFTLKIRSTKLEDSAMYFCASSPRGLSNYGYTFGSGTRLTVV.

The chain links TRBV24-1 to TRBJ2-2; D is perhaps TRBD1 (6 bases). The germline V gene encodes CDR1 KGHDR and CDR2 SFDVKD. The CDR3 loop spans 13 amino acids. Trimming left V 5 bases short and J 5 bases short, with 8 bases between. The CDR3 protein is CATSGQATGELFF. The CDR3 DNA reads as TGTGCCACCAGTGGACAGGCGACCGGGGAGCTGTTTTTT.

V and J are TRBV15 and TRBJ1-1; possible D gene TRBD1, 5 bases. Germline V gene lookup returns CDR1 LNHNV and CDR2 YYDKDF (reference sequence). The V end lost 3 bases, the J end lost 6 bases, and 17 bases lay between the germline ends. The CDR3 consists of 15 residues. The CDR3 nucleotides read TGTGCCACCAGCAGGACCGGCAGGGCGGATGCTGAAGCTTTCTTT. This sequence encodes CATSRTGRADAEAFF.

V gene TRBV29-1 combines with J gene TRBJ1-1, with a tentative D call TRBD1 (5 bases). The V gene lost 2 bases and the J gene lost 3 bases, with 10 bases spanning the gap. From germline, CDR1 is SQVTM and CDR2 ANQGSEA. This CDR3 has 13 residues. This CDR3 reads CSVERTLDTEAFF. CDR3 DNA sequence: TGCAGCGTTGAACGGACATTAGACACTGAAGCTTTCTTT.

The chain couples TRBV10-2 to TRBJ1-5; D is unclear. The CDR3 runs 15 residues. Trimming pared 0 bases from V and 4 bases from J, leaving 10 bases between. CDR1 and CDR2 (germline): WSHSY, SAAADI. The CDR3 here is CASSESAGPNQPQHF. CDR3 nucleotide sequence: TGCGCCAGCAGTGAGTCGGCTGGGCCTAATCAGCCCCAGCATTTT.

This CDR3 is CASSLQGVSVYNEQFF. CDR3 DNA: TGCGCCAGCAGCTTACAGGGCGTGAGTGTCTACAATGAGCAGTTCTTC. The V call is TRBV5-1, the J call TRBJ2-1; D perhaps matches TRBD1 (6 bases). CDR3 size: 16 residues. Germline-derived CDR1 and CDR2 are SGHRS and YFSETQ. Deletions cut 2 bases from V and 3 bases from J, with 15 bases between.

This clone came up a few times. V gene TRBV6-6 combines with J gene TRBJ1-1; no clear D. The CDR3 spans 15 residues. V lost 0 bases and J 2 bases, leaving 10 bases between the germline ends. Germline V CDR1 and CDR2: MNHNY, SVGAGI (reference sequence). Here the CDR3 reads CASSYSPEGNTEAFF. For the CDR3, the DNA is TGTGCCAGCAGTTACTCCCCCGAGGGTAACACTGAAGCTTTCTTT.

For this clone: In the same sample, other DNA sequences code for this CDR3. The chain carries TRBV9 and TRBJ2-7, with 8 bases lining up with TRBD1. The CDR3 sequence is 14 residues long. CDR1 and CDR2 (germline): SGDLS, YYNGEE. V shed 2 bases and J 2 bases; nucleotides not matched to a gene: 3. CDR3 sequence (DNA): TGTGCCAGCAGCGTGGGGACAGGTGCCTACGAGCAGTACTTC. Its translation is CASSVGTGAYEQYF.

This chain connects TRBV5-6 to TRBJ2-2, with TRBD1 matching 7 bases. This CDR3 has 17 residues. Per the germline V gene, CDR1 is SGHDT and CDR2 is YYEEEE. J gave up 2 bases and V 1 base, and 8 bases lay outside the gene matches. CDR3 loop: CASSLNAGTVNTGELFF. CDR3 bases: TGTGCCAGCAGCTTGAATGCAGGGACAGTTAACACCGGGGAGCTGTTTTTT.

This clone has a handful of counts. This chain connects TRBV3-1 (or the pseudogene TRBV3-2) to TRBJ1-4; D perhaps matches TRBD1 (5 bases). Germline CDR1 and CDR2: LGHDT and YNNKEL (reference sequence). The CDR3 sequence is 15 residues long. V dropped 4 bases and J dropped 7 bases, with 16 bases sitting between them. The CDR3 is CASSPTGTGGEKLFF. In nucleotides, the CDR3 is TGTGCCAGCAGCCCGACCGGGACCGGGGGTGAAAAACTGTTTTTT.

CDR3 loop: CASSQGQGPYYEQYF. The CDR3 DNA reads as TGTGCCAGCAGCCAAGGACAGGGACCCTACTACGAGCAGTACTTC. The genes are TRBV11-3 and TRBJ2-7; 8 bases are a match to TRBD1. There are 15 residues in the CDR3. Germline V lookup: CDR1 SGHNT, CDR2 YENEEA. Trimming at V came to 5 bases and at J to 3 bases, leaving 9 bases not matched to a gene.

The CDR3 DNA reads TGTGCCAGCAGCCGCGAGACAGGGGATGACACCGGGGAGCTGTTTTTT. It specifies CASSRETGDDTGELFF. The chain links TRBV7-9 to TRBJ2-2; 8 nucleotides match TRBD1. The CDR3 totals 16 residues. The germline gives CDR1 SEHNR, CDR2 FQNEAQ (reference sequence). V trimming: 5 bases; J trimming: 3 bases; junction bases outside the gene matches: 8.

CDR3 protein: CASSFGQGALRRTQYF. The CDR3 DNA sequence: TGTGCCAGCAGTTTCGGACAGGGGGCCCTTCGGAGGACCCAGTACTTC. V is TRBV28 and J is TRBJ2-5; 11 bases fit TRBD1. V was clipped by 3 bases and J by 7 bases; unmatched bases: 10. In germline, CDR1 is MDHEN, CDR2 SYDVKM. This CDR3 has 16 amino acids.

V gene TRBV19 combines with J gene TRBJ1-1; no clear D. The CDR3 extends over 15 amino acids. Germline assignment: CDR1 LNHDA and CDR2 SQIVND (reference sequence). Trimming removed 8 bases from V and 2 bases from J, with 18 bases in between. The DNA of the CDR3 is TGTGCCAGTGAAAACCGAGACTTGGTTAACACTGAAGCTTTCTTT. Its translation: CASENRDLVNTEAFF.

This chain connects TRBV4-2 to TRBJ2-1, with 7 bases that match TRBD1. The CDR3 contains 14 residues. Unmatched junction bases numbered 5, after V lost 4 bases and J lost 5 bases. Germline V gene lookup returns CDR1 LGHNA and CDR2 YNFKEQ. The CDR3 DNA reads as TGTGCCAGCAGCCGCGGACAGGCAGACAATGAGCAGTTCTTC. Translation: CASSRGQADNEQFF.

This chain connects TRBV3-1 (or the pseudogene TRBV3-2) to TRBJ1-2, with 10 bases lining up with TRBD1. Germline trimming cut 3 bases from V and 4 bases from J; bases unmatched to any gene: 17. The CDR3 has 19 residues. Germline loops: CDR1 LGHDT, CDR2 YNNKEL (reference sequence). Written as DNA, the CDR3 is TGTGCCAGCAGCCAGGGAACCGGGACAGGGGCTTCGCGAAGCTATGGCTACACCTTC. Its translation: CASSQGTGTGASRSYGYTF.

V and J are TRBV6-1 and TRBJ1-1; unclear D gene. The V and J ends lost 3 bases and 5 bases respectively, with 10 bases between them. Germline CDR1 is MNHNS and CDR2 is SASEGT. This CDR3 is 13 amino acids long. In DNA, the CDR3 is TGTGCCAGCAGTGATGGCGGGAGGACTGAAGCTTTCTTT. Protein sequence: CASSDGGRTEAFF.